Each of the 21 T cell receptor beta chains below was sequenced from the same sample in a study of response to subunit inactivated influenza vaccine. A single record per CDR3 protein comes from TCRdb applying MiXCR to the RT-PCR reads. The table lists 650,000 to 800,000 distinct CDR3 sequences, 11% to 15% of them singletons, with approximately 7% in the top ten. Sample: PBMCs from blood, taken less than 15 days before vaccination. All receptors come from a man aged 45-60 years who received an inactivated influenza vaccine.

This clonotype showed up just a few times. The chain carries TRBV11-2 and TRBJ2-2; TRBD2 is a possible D gene (5 bases). Germline V gene lookup returns CDR1 SGHAT and CDR2 FQNNGV. CDR3 length: 17 amino acids. V was clipped by 5 bases and J by 5 bases, with 21 bases between them. Here the CDR3 reads CASSLVPGVATTGELFF. CDR3 DNA: TGTGCCAGCAGCCTCGTCCCCGGAGTAGCGACAACCGGGGAGCTGTTTTTT.

V is TRBV5-1 and J is TRBJ2-7; 8 positions agree with TRBD1. The CDR3 sequence is 15 residues long. Germline assignment: CDR1 SGHRS and CDR2 YFSETQ. Losses at the gene ends were 4 bases for V and 6 bases for J; bases not matched to a gene: 12. CDR3 nucleotides: TGCGCCAGCAGCGAACGGACAGGGATAATACTCGAGCAGTACTTC. Encoded protein: CASSERTGIILEQYF.

This clonotype has more than one count but fewer than ten. The chain recombines TRBV7-9 with TRBJ2-7, with D possibly being TRBD2 (6 bases). The CDR3 has 15 amino acids. The V gene lost 5 bases and the J gene lost 1 base, with 15 bases spanning the gap. Germline V gene data show CDR1 as SEHNR and CDR2 as FQNEAQ (reference sequence). CDR3 sequence: CASSPIRGGSYEQYF. CDR3 in DNA: TGTGCCAGCAGCCCCATTCGGGGAGGATCCTACGAGCAGTACTTC.

The chain employs TRBV29-1 and TRBJ2-5, with 8 bases fitting TRBD2. This CDR3 is 13 amino acids long. CDR1 is SQVTM, CDR2 ANQGSEA, per germline. V shed 6 bases and J 4 bases; nucleotides not matched to a gene: 7. In DNA, the CDR3 is TGCAGCGTAGCGGGAGACGGTAGAGAGACCCAGTACTTC. This translates into CSVAGDGRETQYF.

The rearrangement uses TRBV5-5 and TRBJ1-3; a weak D match, TRBD1 (6 bases). Germline values: CDR1 SGHKS, CDR2 YYEKEE (reference sequence). The V gene lost 4 bases and the J gene lost 8 bases, with 19 bases spanning the gap. CDR3 length: 15 amino acids. The CDR3 reads CASSRDGGSLDTIYF. The CDR3 region has the DNA TGTGCCAGCAGCAGGGACGGGGGCTCGCTTGACACCATATATTTT.

This clonotype has a handful of counts. The rearrangement joins TRBV20-1 to TRBJ2-1; 16 positions agree with TRBD2. Germline trimming cut 3 bases from V and 8 bases from J; bases unmatched to any gene: 4. Germline CDR1 reads DFQATT; CDR2 reads SNEGSKA (reference sequence). CDR3 size: 15 residues. The DNA for the CDR3 is TGCAGTGCTAGGGGACTAGCGGGAGGGTTCCATGAGCAGTTCTTC. This gives the protein CSARGLAGGFHEQFF.

This clonotype was counted a few times. The rearrangement uses TRBV7-9 and TRBJ2-1; 14 bases line up with TRBD2. The germline V gene encodes CDR1 SEHNR and CDR2 FQNEAQ (reference sequence). The CDR3 is made up of 17 amino acids. J gave up 1 base and V 4 bases, and 3 bases lay outside the gene matches. The CDR3 region is CASSSRLAGGSYNEQFF. Written as DNA, the CDR3 is TGTGCCAGCAGCTCAAGACTAGCGGGGGGGTCCTACAATGAGCAGTTCTTC.

Only a few counts were recorded for this clonotype. The chain combines TRBV4-3 with TRBJ2-3; 7 bases line up with TRBD2. CDR1 and CDR2 (germline): LGHNA, YSLEER. V was clipped by 1 base and J by 8 bases; unmatched bases: 12. There are 16 residues in the CDR3. CDR3 nucleotides: TGCGCCAGCAGCCAAGCCCATAGCAGGGAGGGGAGTACGCAGTATTTT. This sequence encodes CASSQAHSREGSTQYF.

This clonotype was observed a handful of times. This chain joins TRBV12-3 or TRBV12-4 and TRBJ1-2; tentative D call: TRBD1 (5 bases). V was clipped by 6 bases and J by 4 bases, with 12 bases between them. This CDR3 has 13 amino acids. The CDR3 nucleotides are TGTGCCAGCAGCCCAGACAGCCCCTATGGCTACACCTTC. Translated, it gives CASSPDSPYGYTF.

This clonotype was observed a few times. The gene calls are TRBV5-1 and TRBJ2-3; 9 bases align to TRBD2. CDR3 length: 17 residues. The V segment lost 0 bases and the J segment 6 bases; nucleotides outside the gene matches: 11. Germline V CDR1 and CDR2: SGHRS, YFSETQ. CDR3: CASSLEASGVSRDTQYF. As DNA, the CDR3 is TGCGCCAGCAGCTTGGAGGCTAGCGGGGTTTCTCGGGATACGCAGTATTTT. Filled out from reference TRBV5-1 and TRBJ2-3, the complete variable domain reads KAGVTQTPRYLIKTRGQQVTLSCSPISGHRSVSWYQQTPGQGLQFLFEYFSETQRNKGNFPGRFSGRQFSNSRSEMNVSTLELGDSALYLCASSLEASGVSRDTQYFGPGTRLTVL.

The chain is built from TRBV27 and TRBJ2-7; tentatively, D is TRBD1 (8 bases). The CDR3 runs 15 residues. CDR1 is MNHEY and CDR2 is SMNVEV in the germline V gene (reference sequence). V was cut by 8 bases and J by 0 bases, with 17 bases left in between. The CDR3, as DNA: TGTGCCAGCGGGGGGGTGACAGGGGACTCCTACGAGCAGTACTTC. As protein: CASGGVTGDSYEQYF.

The table lists this clonotype with a few counts. The chain joins TRBV13 to TRBJ2-6; 7 positions match TRBD1. Losses at the gene ends were 3 bases for V and 1 base for J; bases not matched to a gene: 3. This CDR3 comprises 16 residues. Germline assignment: CDR1 PRHDT and CDR2 FYEKMQ (reference sequence). CDR3 nucleotides: TGTGCCAGCAGCTTGAACAGGGGATCTGGGGCCAACGTCCTGACTTTC. Residues: CASSLNRGSGANVLTF.

The rearrangement links TRBV18 to TRBJ2-3; 14 nucleotides match TRBD2. CDR3 length: 17 amino acids. V lost 5 bases and J lost 5; bases outside the gene matches: 9. Germline lookup yields CDR1 KGHSH and CDR2 LQKENI. DNA for the CDR3: TGTGCCAGCTCAAACAATTTGGGACTAGCGGGAGTAGATACGCAGTATTTT. Its translation: CASSNNLGLAGVDTQYF.

Many counts were recorded for this clonotype. The V gene is TRBV29-1, the J gene TRBJ2-7; 16 bases are a match to TRBD2. The CDR3 spans 17 residues. After removal of 4 bases from V and 4 bases from J, the junction contained 10 bases not matched to a gene. Germline V CDR1 and CDR2: SQVTM, ANQGSEA. The CDR3 sequence: CSVGATGTSGRAYEQYF. In nucleotides, the CDR3 is TGCAGCGTTGGTGCAACCGGGACTAGCGGGAGGGCTTACGAGCAGTACTTC.

About this clonotype itself: An end of the junction differs from the germline gene, which may be a read error. V is TRBV5-4 and J is TRBJ2-1; D is undetermined. There are 13 residues in the CDR3. Germline CDR1 and CDR2: SGHNT and YYREEE (reference sequence). The CDR3 DNA reads TGTGCCAGCAGATTGGGCTCCTACAATGAGCAGTTCTTC. This sequence encodes CASRLGSYNEQFF.

V is TRBV12-3 or TRBV12-4 and J is TRBJ1-1, with 7 bases matching TRBD1. V was pared by 3 bases and J by 0 bases, with 4 bases of the junction left unmatched. The CDR3 sequence is 15 residues long. The CDR3 DNA sequence: TGTGCCAGCAGTTTCTGGACAGGCGTGAACACTGAAGCTTTCTTT. Protein product: CASSFWTGVNTEAFF.

This clonotype showed up just a few times. The chain is built from TRBV5-1 and TRBJ2-1, with D hard to call. The CDR3 has 14 residues. The germline gives CDR1 SGHRS, CDR2 YFSETQ. Trimming pared 0 bases from V and 7 bases from J, leaving 11 bases between. CDR3 coding DNA: TGCGCCAGCAGCTTGGCGACCCAAGGGAATGAGCAGTTCTTC. This translates into CASSLATQGNEQFF. Drawing the rest from reference TRBV5-1 and TRBJ2-1, the complete variable domain is KAGVTQTPRYLIKTRGQQVTLSCSPISGHRSVSWYQQTPGQGLQFLFEYFSETQRNKGNFPGRFSGRQFSNSRSEMNVSTLELGDSALYLCASSLATQGNEQFFGPGTRLTVL.

This clonotype was seen just once. The chain joins TRBV28 to TRBJ2-2; weak D call: TRBD1 (6 bases). V was shortened by 7 bases and J by 0 bases, with 12 bases between the two germline ends. This CDR3 spans 15 amino acids. Germline-derived CDR1 and CDR2 are MDHEN and SYDVKM. CDR3 in DNA: TGTGCCAGCACCACCGGGACAACGAACACCGGGGAGCTGTTTTTT. This translates into CASTTGTTNTGELFF.

This clonotype was detected only a few times. This chain links TRBV28 with TRBJ2-1, with D possibly being TRBD1 (5 bases). The germline V gene encodes CDR1 MDHEN and CDR2 SYDVKM. The CDR3 loop spans 17 amino acids. The germline V and J ends were trimmed by 8 bases and 6 bases, with 26 bases remaining between them. CDR3 DNA: TGTGCCAGCGACAGTGGGGCGTATGGGATTCCCTCCAATGAGCAGTTCTTC. This codes for CASDSGAYGIPSNEQFF.

V is TRBV20-1 and J is TRBJ1-5; 8 nucleotides line up with TRBD1. V shed 4 bases and J 0 bases; nucleotides not matched to a gene: 8. Germline V gives CDR1 DFQATT, CDR2 SNEGSKA (reference sequence). The CDR3 loop spans 16 amino acids. The CDR3 bases are TGCAGTGCTACAATTAGACAGGGGTATAGCAATCAGCCCCAGCATTTT. It specifies CSATIRQGYSNQPQHF.

V is TRBV4-3 and J is TRBJ2-7; D perhaps matches TRBD2 (7 bases). The V end lost 0 bases, the J end lost 0 bases, and 15 bases lay between the germline ends. CDR1 LGHNA and CDR2 YSLEER come from the germline V gene. The CDR3 has 17 amino acids. CDR3 nucleotide sequence: TGCGCCAGCAGCCAAGATGGTTGGGGGGGGGCCTCCTACGAGCAGTACTTC. Its translation: CASSQDGWGGASYEQYF.